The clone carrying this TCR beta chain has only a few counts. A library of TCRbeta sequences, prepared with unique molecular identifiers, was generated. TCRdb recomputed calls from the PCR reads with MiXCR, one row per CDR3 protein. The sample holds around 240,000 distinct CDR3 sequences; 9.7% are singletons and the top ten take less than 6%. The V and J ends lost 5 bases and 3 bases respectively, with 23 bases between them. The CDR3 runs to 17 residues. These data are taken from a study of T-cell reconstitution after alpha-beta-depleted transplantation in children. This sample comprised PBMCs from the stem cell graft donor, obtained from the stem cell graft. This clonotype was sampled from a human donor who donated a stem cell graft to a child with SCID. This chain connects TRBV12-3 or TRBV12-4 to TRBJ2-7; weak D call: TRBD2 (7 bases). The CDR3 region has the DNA TGTGCCAGCAGTCCCCGCCGGGGGGCGGGGGTGCACTACGAGCAGTACTTC. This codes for CASSPRRGAGVHYEQYF.